This TCR beta chain emerged from a study of graft-versus-host responses after intestinal transplantation. The wider study: Recipients had multivisceral, liver-intestinal, or isolated intestinal transplants. Every recipient underwent anti-thymocyte globulin induction, then tacrolimus and steroids for 3 to 4 years.

General study results and limits: The marrow of recipients harbored GvH clones, and ileum or blood showed some of them first. Within allografts, high graft-versus-host to host-versus-graft clonal ratios were seen among patients with graft-donor T cell macrochimerism.

Turning to this clone: No antigen is known for it.

Some clones are missing from TCRdb's copy, which holds only in-frame ones; the method was immunoSEQ multiplex PCR. The sample consists of about 98,000 clones, more than 70% of them appearing once. The V gene end was trimmed by 2 bases and the J gene end by 7 bases; junction bases not matched to a gene: 2. CDR3 size: 14 residues. Looked up from germline, CDR1 is MDHEN and CDR2 is SYDVKM. V usage is TRBV28 and J usage is TRBJ1-4, with 9 bases fitting TRBD1. The receptor was isolated from a human patient who received an intestinal transplant, so some T cells may come from the graft donor. Sample: PBMCs, taken 255 days after intestinal transplant. The CDR3 sequence is CASSLLGQGEKLFF. Written as DNA, the CDR3 is TGTGCCAGCAGTTTACTGGGACAGGGTGAAAAACTGTTTTTT.